This T cell receptor (beta chain) was sequenced during a study of blood T cell repertoires in COVID-19. About the study: The cDNA or gDNA used as material had been derived from T cells, B-cell-depleted T cells, or PBMCs.

Generated by immunoSEQ multiplex PCR, the TCRdb table keeps only in-frame clones and is missing some. Here the sample spans some 490,000 clones, about 88% being singletons. CDR3 size: 12 residues. Germline V CDR1 and CDR2: SGHAT, FQNNGV. Trimming removed 1 base at V and 2 bases at J, with 3 bases between. Participants were placed into cohorts based on the clinical history they reported. The source is a woman aged 55-70 years who had recovered from COVID-19. Source material: PBMCs or T cells enriched from blood (not recorded which). The chain carries TRBV11-2 and TRBJ2-7; no firm D call. CDR3 bases: TGTGCCAGCAGCTTAGCTACCTACGAGCAGTACTTC. Translated, it gives CASSLATYEQYF.